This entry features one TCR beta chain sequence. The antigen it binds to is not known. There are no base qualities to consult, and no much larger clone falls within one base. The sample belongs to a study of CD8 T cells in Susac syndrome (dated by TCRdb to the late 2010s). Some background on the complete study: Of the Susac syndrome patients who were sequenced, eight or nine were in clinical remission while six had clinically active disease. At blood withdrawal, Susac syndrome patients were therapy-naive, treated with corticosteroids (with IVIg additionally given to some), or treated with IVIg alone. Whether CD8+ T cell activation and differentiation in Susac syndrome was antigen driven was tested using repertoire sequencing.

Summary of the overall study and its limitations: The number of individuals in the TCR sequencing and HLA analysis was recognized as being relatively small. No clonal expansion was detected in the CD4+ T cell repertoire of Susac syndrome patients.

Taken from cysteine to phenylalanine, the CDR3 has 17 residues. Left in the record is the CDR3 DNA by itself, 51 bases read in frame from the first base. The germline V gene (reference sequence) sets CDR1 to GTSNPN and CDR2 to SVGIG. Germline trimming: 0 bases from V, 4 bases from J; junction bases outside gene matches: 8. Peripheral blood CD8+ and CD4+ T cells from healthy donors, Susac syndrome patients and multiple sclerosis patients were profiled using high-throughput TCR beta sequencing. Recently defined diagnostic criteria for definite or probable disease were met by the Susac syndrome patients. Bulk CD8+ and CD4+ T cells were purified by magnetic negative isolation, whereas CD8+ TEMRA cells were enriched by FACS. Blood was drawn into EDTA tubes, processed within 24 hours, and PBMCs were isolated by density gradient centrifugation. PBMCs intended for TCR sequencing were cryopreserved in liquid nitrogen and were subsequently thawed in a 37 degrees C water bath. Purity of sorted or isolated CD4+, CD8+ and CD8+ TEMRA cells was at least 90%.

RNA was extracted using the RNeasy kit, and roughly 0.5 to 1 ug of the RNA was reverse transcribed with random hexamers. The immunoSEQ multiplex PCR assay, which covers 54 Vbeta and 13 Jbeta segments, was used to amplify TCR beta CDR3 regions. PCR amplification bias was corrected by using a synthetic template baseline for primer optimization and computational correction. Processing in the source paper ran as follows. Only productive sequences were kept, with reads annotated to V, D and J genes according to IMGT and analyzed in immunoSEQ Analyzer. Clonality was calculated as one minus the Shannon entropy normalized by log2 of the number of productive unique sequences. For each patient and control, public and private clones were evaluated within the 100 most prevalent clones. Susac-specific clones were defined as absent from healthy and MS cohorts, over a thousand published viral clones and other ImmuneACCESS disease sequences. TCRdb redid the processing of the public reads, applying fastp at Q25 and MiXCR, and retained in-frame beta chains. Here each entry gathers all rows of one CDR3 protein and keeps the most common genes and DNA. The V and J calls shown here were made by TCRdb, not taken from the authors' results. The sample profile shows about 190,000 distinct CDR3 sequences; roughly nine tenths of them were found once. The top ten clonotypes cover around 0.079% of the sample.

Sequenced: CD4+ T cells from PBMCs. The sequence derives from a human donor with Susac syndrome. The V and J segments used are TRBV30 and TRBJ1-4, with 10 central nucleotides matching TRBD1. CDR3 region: CAWSVQDRGLYNEKLFF. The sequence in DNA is TGTGCCTGGAGTGTTCAAGACAGGGGGCTATATAATGAAAAACTGTTTTTT. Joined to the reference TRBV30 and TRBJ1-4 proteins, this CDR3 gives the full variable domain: SQTIHQWPATLVQPVGSPLSLECTVEGTSNPNLYWYRQAAGRGLQLLFYSVGIGQISSEVPQNLSASRPQDRQFILSSKKLLLSDSGFYLCAWSVQDRGLYNEKLFFGSGTQLSVL.